This entry is about one T cell receptor beta chain. This clonotype was observed a few times. Its antigen is unknown. No qualities accompany the bases; no much larger clone lies one base away. This specimen belongs to a study of patients and donors after allogeneic stem cell transplantation (dated by TCRdb to 2019 to 2021). Libraries were made using RT-PCR. Sequenced on a NextSeq 550. TCRdb redid the processing of the public reads, applying fastp at Q25 and MiXCR, and retained in-frame beta chains. Merged by CDR3 protein, the rows form single entries marked with the most common genes and DNA. For this sample the table gives roughly 880,000 distinct CDR3 sequences, of which more than 15% were detected only once. Around 6% of the sample is taken by the ten largest. The clonotype originates from a human donor who was either an allogeneic HSCT recipient or a stem cell or donor lymphocyte infusion donor (not recorded which). It is not recorded whose cells these are; they may come from a transplant donor. The sequenced sample was blood, either unsorted or a sorted T cell fraction (not recorded which).

The CDR3 region reads CASSYRGRFNSPLHF. At the DNA level, the sequence is TGTGCCAGCAGTTACCGCGGACGGTTCAATTCACCCCTCCACTTT. The sequence links TRBV6-5 to TRBJ1-6; the D gene cannot be resolved reliably. CDR1 and CDR2 (MNHEY, SVGAGI) derive from the germline V gene. V and J lose 2 bases and 7 bases, and a span of 12 bases separates them. The CDR3 spans 15 residues, from the cysteine through the phenylalanine. The DNA shown is the 45-base CDR3, in frame from base 1.